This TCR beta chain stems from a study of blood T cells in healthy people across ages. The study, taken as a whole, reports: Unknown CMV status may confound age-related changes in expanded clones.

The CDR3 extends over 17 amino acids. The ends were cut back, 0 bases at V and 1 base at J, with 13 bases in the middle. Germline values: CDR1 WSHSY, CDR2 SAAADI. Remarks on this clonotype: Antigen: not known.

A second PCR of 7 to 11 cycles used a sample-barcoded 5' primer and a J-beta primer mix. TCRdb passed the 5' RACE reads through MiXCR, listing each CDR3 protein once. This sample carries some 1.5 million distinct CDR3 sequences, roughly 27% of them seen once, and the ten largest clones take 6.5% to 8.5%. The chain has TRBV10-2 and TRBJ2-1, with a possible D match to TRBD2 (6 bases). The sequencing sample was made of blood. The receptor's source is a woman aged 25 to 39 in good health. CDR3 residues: CASSESEGIRSYNEQFF. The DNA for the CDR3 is TGCGCCAGCAGTGAGTCGGAGGGAATTAGGTCCTACAATGAGCAGTTCTTC.